This is a list of T cell receptor beta chains from one sample in a study of T cell responses to AZD1222 COVID-19 vaccine. The assay was immunoSEQ multiplex PCR, and TCRdb's table has in-frame clones only and misses some. The sample comprises about 120,000 clones, around 92% of which are singletons, and roughly 1.6% rests with the top ten. This specimen consisted of peripheral blood, obtained on day 0 of AZD1222 vaccination. The origin of the receptors is an adult in good health. Each CDR3 is given with its conserved first and last residue. A D gene is named only where the DNA matches it firmly. A row's size may be missing; if present it is once, few, many or a size class.

V: TRBV30
size: -
J: TRBJ1-3
D: -
CDR3: CAWTQGIAGGNTIYF
DNA: TGTGCCTGGACCCAAGGGATCGCGGGTGGAAACACCATATATTTT

V: TRBV11-3
size: -
J: TRBJ1-1
D: -
CDR3: CASSSREPNTEAFF
DNA: TGTGCCAGCAGCTCACGGGAGCCCAACACTGAAGCTTTCTTT

V: TRBV7-6
size: -
J: TRBJ2-1
D: TRBD1
CDR3: CASSLDGQGRYNEQFF
DNA: TGTGCCAGCAGCCTGGACGGACAGGGGAGATACAATGAGCAGTTCTTC

V: TRBV5-5
size: -
J: TRBJ2-7
D: -
CDR3: CASSSTGPSLHEQYF
DNA: TGTGCCAGCAGTAGTACCGGGCCCTCGCTGCACGAGCAGTACTTC

V: TRBV4-2
size: -
J: TRBJ2-5
D: -
CDR3: CASSQVGGTGGETQYF
DNA: TGTGCCAGCAGCCAAGTGGGTGGGACCGGCGGGGAGACCCAGTACTTC

V: TRBV7-3
size: once
J: TRBJ2-7
D: -
CDR3: CASSPTGGTYEQYF
DNA: TGTGCCAGCAGCCCTACTGGCGGCACCTACGAGCAGTACTTC

V: TRBV3-1/TRBV3-2
size: -
J: TRBJ1-1
D: -
CDR3: CASSPQDMNTEAFF
DNA: TGTGCCAGCAGCCCACAGGACATGAACACTGAAGCTTTCTTT

V: TRBV4-3
size: -
J: TRBJ2-7
D: TRBD2
CDR3: CASSHLSGTPYEQYF
DNA: TGCGCCAGCAGCCACTTAAGCGGGACTCCCTACGAGCAGTACTTC

V: TRBV11-2
size: -
J: TRBJ2-1
D: -
CDR3: CASSLVRNYNEQFF
DNA: TGTGCCAGCAGCTTAGTACGGAACTACAATGAGCAGTTCTTC

V: TRBV30
size: -
J: TRBJ1-2
D: -
CDR3: CACYAGVDGYTF
DNA: TGTGCCTGTTACGCAGGCGTAGACGGCTACACCTTC

V: TRBV20-1
size: -
J: TRBJ1-1
D: -
CDR3: CSASAQSEAFF
DNA: TGCAGTGCTAGTGCCCAATCGGAAGCTTTCTTT

V: TRBV7-9
size: -
J: TRBJ2-1
D: TRBD2
CDR3: CASSLVGLAGGEQFF
DNA: TGTGCCAGCAGCTTAGTGGGACTAGCGGGGGGTGAGCAGTTCTTC

V: TRBV5-1
size: -
J: TRBJ1-2
D: -
CDR3: CASSLGRGVRGPNYGYTF
DNA: TGCGCCAGCAGCTTGGGGAGAGGCGTCAGGGGCCCTAACTATGGCTACACCTTC

V: TRBV2
size: -
J: TRBJ1-5
D: -
CDR3: CASSRRVMQPQHF
DNA: TGTGCCAGCAGTCGCAGGGTTATGCAGCCCCAGCATTTT

V: TRBV30
size: -
J: TRBJ2-3
D: -
CDR3: CAWSEDRITDTQYF
DNA: TGTGCCTGGAGTGAGGACAGAATCACAGATACGCAGTATTTT

V: TRBV28
size: -
J: TRBJ2-2
D: -
CDR3: CASTVEYSGELFF
DNA: TGTGCCAGCACGGTAGAATATTCCGGGGAGCTGTTTTTT

V: TRBV7-2
size: few
J: TRBJ1-6
D: -
CDR3: CASSLGTSPLHF
DNA: TGTGCCAGCAGCTTAGGTACTTCACCCCTCCACTTT